The next 23 T cell receptor beta chains were all read from a single sample in a study of Ad26.COV2.S vaccination and SARS-CoV-2 variants. Indicated treatment: 15 to 20 received Ad26.COV2.S at low or high dose, single or two shots; about 5 received placebo; per-sample allocation not given. Day 63 following the first vaccine or placebo injection was when the samples were taken. Sequencing used immunoSEQ multiplex PCR; TCRdb keeps in-frame clones, though not all of them. This sample has 300,000 to 400,000 clones, with 75% to 90% found just once. Material: peripheral blood, obtained in a trial of Ad26.COV2.S vaccine versus placebo. Source of these receptors: a person aged 18-60 years who received the Ad26.COV2.S COVID-19 vaccine or a placebo.

V is TRBV9 and J is TRBJ2-3, with D tentatively TRBD2 (6 bases). Trimming cost V 3 bases and J 1 base, with 24 bases left between them. The CDR3 runs to 19 residues. The germline CDR1 and CDR2 sequences are SGDLS and YYNGEE. CDR3 loop: CASSAGPKDYPIGTDTQYF. The CDR3 coding sequence is TGTGCCAGCAGCGCCGGGCCCAAGGACTATCCCATAGGCACAGATACGCAGTATTTT. The entire variable domain, with the rest obtained from reference TRBV9 and TRBJ2-3, is as follows: DSGVTQTPKHLITATGQRVTLRCSPRSGDLSVYWYQQSLDQGLQFLIQYYNGEERAKGNILERFSAQQFPDLHSELNLSSLELGDSALYFCASSAGPKDYPIGTDTQYFGPGTRLTVL.

This chain connects TRBV11-1 to TRBJ2-1; 8 bases agree with TRBD2. The J segment lost 4 bases and the V segment lost 7 bases, leaving 9 bases of the junction unmatched. CDR1 is SGHAT and CDR2 is FQDESV in the germline V gene (reference sequence). CDR3 size: 15 residues. The CDR3 is CASTPGGYEYNEQFF. The CDR3 region has the DNA TGTGCCAGCACCCCGGGGGGGTACGAATACAATGAGCAGTTCTTC.

This clone was picked up one time. V and J are TRBV9 and TRBJ1-1; no clear D. The V end was cut by 0 bases, the J end by 3 bases, with 9 bases between. Looked up from germline, CDR1 is SGDLS and CDR2 is YYNGEE. The CDR3 sequence is 14 residues long. The CDR3 reads CASSVVTAYTEAFF. DNA for the CDR3: TGTGCCAGCAGCGTAGTCACAGCCTACACTGAAGCTTTCTTT.

The J gene is TRBJ2-5, the V gene TRBV3-1 (or the pseudogene TRBV3-2); 11 bases are a match to TRBD2. This CDR3 spans 15 amino acids. Looked up from germline, CDR1 is LGHDT and CDR2 is YNNKEL (reference sequence). Trimming removed 3 bases from V and 5 bases from J; junction bases left unmatched: 5. CDR3 in DNA: TGTGCCAGCAGCCATAGCGGGGGGGCGAGCGAGACCCAGTACTTC. Translated, it gives CASSHSGGASETQYF.

V and J are TRBV5-6 and TRBJ1-5; D is possibly TRBD1 (5 bases). V shed 0 bases and J shed 7 bases, with 8 bases lying between them. The CDR3 covers 13 residues. Per germline, CDR1 SGHDT and CDR2 YYEEEE. This chain's CDR3 is CASSLAPGQPQHF. The CDR3 nucleotides read TGTGCCAGCAGCTTGGCCCCAGGGCAGCCCCAGCATTTT.

This chain links TRBV6-2 or TRBV6-3 with TRBJ1-1; D not certain. Trimming removed 6 bases from V and 5 bases from J, with 13 bases in between. This CDR3 contains 13 residues. Germline V gene sequence: CDR1 MNHEY, CDR2 SVGEGT. CDR3 nucleotides: TGTGCCAGCAGCTCCCAAGGATGGACTGAAGCTTTCTTT. This sequence encodes CASSSQGWTEAFF.

This clone has only a few counts. The gene calls are TRBV4-3 and TRBJ2-7; 7 positions match TRBD2. The CDR3 extends over 17 amino acids. CDR1 and CDR2 from the germline V gene are LGHNA and YSLEER. The V and J ends lost 3 bases and 0 bases, in that order; junction bases with no gene match: 11. The CDR3 coding sequence is TGCGCCAGCAGCCAGGAAGCGCGGGGGACGGTCTCCTACGAGCAGTACTTC. Translation: CASSQEARGTVSYEQYF.

V gene TRBV29-1 combines with J gene TRBJ1-2; TRBD1 matches 12 bases. Germline CDR1 reads SQVTM; CDR2 reads ANQGSEA. The V gene end was trimmed by 3 bases and the J gene end by 5 bases; junction bases not matched to a gene: 13. The CDR3 sequence is 17 residues long. The CDR3 protein is CSVDLGTGGELGYGYTF. CDR3 sequence (DNA): TGCAGCGTTGATCTCGGGACAGGGGGCGAACTCGGTTATGGCTACACCTTC.

The chain is built from TRBV18 and TRBJ1-1, with D possibly TRBD1 on 5 matching bases. V was pared by 3 bases and J by 1 base, with 12 bases between. The CDR3 is 15 residues long. Germline V gives CDR1 KGHSH, CDR2 LQKENI. CDR3 residues: CASSPSGRQNTEAFF. The DNA for the CDR3 is TGTGCCAGCTCACCTTCGGGACGGCAGAACACTGAAGCTTTCTTT.

The V gene is TRBV30, the J gene TRBJ1-5; D gene ambiguous. V lost 0 bases and J 5 bases, leaving 14 bases between the germline ends. This CDR3 is 15 amino acids long. Germline lookup yields CDR1 GTSNPN and CDR2 SVGIG (reference sequence). CDR3 bases: TGTGCCTGGAGTGTACGCGACGTACTCTATCAGCCCCAGCATTTT. Its translation is CAWSVRDVLYQPQHF.

The sample holds one count of this clone. The chain links TRBV19 to TRBJ2-3, with no clear D. Germline V lookup: CDR1 LNHDA, CDR2 SQIVND (reference sequence). This CDR3 has 15 amino acids. With 3 bases removed from V and 1 base from J, the gap between germline ends came to 11 bases. CDR3 DNA: TGTGCCAGTAGTATGTCGATCTCTGGCACAGATACGCAGTATTTT. This sequence encodes CASSMSISGTDTQYF.

The rearrangement uses TRBV11-2 and TRBJ1-2; a possible D gene is TRBD1 (5 bases). CDR3 length equals 15 residues. The germline V and J ends were trimmed by 2 bases and 2 bases, with 12 bases remaining between them. Germline values: CDR1 SGHAT, CDR2 FQNNGV. CDR3 loop: CASSLTGSINYGYTF. CDR3 DNA: TGTGCCAGCAGCTTAACAGGAAGTATAAACTATGGCTACACCTTC.

In its sample, this clone was seen once. The J gene is TRBJ2-5, the V gene TRBV7-2; D gene unclear. This CDR3 region has 13 residues. Germline V gene lookup returns CDR1 SGHTA and CDR2 FQGNSA. V shed 1 base and J shed 5 bases, with 8 bases lying between them. The CDR3 here is CASSLVGTETQYF. In nucleotides, the CDR3 is TGTGCCAGCAGCTTAGTCGGTACGGAGACCCAGTACTTC.

In its sample, this clone was seen once. The chain combines TRBV19 with TRBJ1-1; D unresolved. Trimming took off 10 bases at V and 4 bases at J, with 10 bases between the two ends. Germline V gene sequence: CDR1 LNHDA, CDR2 SQIVND (reference sequence). The CDR3 is made up of 11 amino acids. This chain's CDR3 is CATQKVTEAFF. The CDR3 nucleotides read TGTGCCACCCAGAAGGTCACTGAAGCTTTCTTT.

V and J are TRBV14 and TRBJ1-6; TRBD1 matches 10 bases. V shed 6 bases, J shed 9 bases, and the junction held 5 bases outside the gene matches. Germline assignment: CDR1 SGHDN and CDR2 FVKESK. This CDR3 has 14 residues. The DNA for the CDR3 is TGTGCCAGCAGACGACAGGGGGCGGGTTCACCCCTCCACTTT. Translating gives CASRRQGAGSPLHF.

Remarks on this clone: Other DNA sequences in this specimen translate into the identical CDR3. This chain uses TRBV12-3 or TRBV12-4 with TRBJ2-1; D is unclear. V dropped 3 bases and J dropped 7 bases, with 4 bases sitting between them. The CDR3 is made up of 11 amino acids. The DNA of the CDR3 is TGTGCCAGCAGTTTGGGTAATGAGCAGTTCTTC. It translates to CASSLGNEQFF.

This clone was found a few times. J is TRBJ1-1 and V is TRBV6-5; D unclear. Trimming cost V 7 bases and J 7 bases, with 16 bases left between them. CDR3 length: 13 amino acids. CDR1 is MNHEY, CDR2 SVGAGI, per germline. CDR3 sequence: CASTITGGVEAFF. The CDR3 DNA reads TGTGCCAGCACGATTACCGGAGGTGTTGAAGCTTTCTTT.

V and J are TRBV6-5 and TRBJ1-5; 7 bases agree with TRBD1. From germline, CDR1 is MNHEY and CDR2 SVGAGI. CDR3 length: 15 amino acids. The junction had 7 bases not matched to a gene; V was cut back by 6 bases and J by 2 bases. The CDR3 loop is CASRSITGGNQPQHF. DNA for the CDR3: TGTGCCAGCAGATCGATAACAGGGGGCAATCAGCCCCAGCATTTT.

This clone appeared once. The V and J genes are TRBV24-1 and TRBJ2-3, with TRBD2 identical over 14 bases. This CDR3 is built from 17 residues. J was trimmed by 2 bases and V by 3 bases; bases with no gene match: 3. CDR1 and CDR2 (germline): KGHDR, SFDVKD. The CDR3 reads CATSDGTSGGPTDTQYF. CDR3 nucleotides: TGTGCCACCAGTGATGGGACTAGCGGGGGCCCCACAGATACGCAGTATTTT.

The chain joins TRBV29-1 to TRBJ2-1; TRBD2 matches 13 bases. Germline V CDR1 and CDR2: SQVTM, ANQGSEA. CDR3 length equals 17 residues. Trimming at V came to 7 bases and at J to 13 bases, leaving 22 bases not matched to a gene. This CDR3 reads CSAALAGGPLGGGLQFF. Written as DNA, the CDR3 is TGCAGCGCAGCACTAGCGGGAGGGCCCCTGGGTGGGGGGCTTCAGTTCTTC.

The rearrangement uses TRBV27 and TRBJ1-2, with 10 bases lining up with TRBD1. There are 15 residues in the CDR3. CDR1 and CDR2 from the germline V gene are MNHEY and SMNVEV (reference sequence). V dropped 5 bases and J dropped 4; count of bases not matched to a gene: 7. This CDR3 is CASSGGTGESYGYTF. CDR3 in DNA: TGTGCCAGCAGTGGGGGGACAGGGGAGAGCTATGGCTACACCTTC.

The chain couples TRBV5-4 to TRBJ2-3; D tentatively fits TRBD1 or TRBD2 (6 bases each). CDR1 is SGHNT, CDR2 YYREEE, per germline (reference sequence). Trimming removed 6 bases at V and 4 bases at J, with 18 bases between. The CDR3 spans 15 residues. The CDR3 DNA sequence: TGTGCCAGCAAAGAAGGGGGAGGCCACGCAGATACGCAGTATTTT. It specifies CASKEGGGHADTQYF.

This clone showed up just a few times. The rearrangement uses TRBV9 and TRBJ1-2, with 8 bases identical to TRBD1. Germline trimming cut 0 bases from V and 1 base from J; bases unmatched to any gene: 11. The germline V gene encodes CDR1 SGDLS and CDR2 YYNGEE. The CDR3 loop spans 18 amino acids. In nucleotides, the CDR3 is TGTGCCAGCAGCGTAGGGGTGGACAGGGTTCCGGATAACTATGGCTACACCTTC. Its protein product is CASSVGVDRVPDNYGYTF. The whole variable domain, filled in from reference TRBV9 and TRBJ1-2, reads DSGVTQTPKHLITATGQRVTLRCSPRSGDLSVYWYQQSLDQGLQFLIQYYNGEERAKGNILERFSAQQFPDLHSELNLSSLELGDSALYFCASSVGVDRVPDNYGYTFGSGTRLTVV.